The 3 T cell receptor beta chains below all came from one sample that was sequenced in a study of identifying expanded T cells in peripheral blood. Data came from immunoSEQ multiplex PCR; TCRdb stores just in-frame clones and leaves some out. The table has some 99,000 clones, around 90% seen once. Sequencing used blood. The receptors originated from a person aged 18-69 years in good health.

The chain couples TRBV7-3 to TRBJ2-2; weak D call: TRBD1 (5 bases). Trimming stripped 1 base from V and 6 bases from J, with 12 bases between. Germline lookup yields CDR1 SGHTA and CDR2 FQGTGA. The CDR3 runs to 15 residues. CDR3: CASSLRQLTPGELFF. Written as DNA, the CDR3 is TGTGCCAGCAGCTTAAGACAGTTAACTCCCGGGGAGCTGTTTTTT.

This clone was seen once. The gene calls are TRBV19 and TRBJ1-2; TRBD1 is a possible D gene (5 bases). V lost 4 bases and J 2 bases, leaving 8 bases between the germline ends. The CDR3 contains 13 residues. Germline-derived CDR1 and CDR2 are LNHDA and SQIVND (reference sequence). CDR3 residues: CASSTRDNYGYTF. CDR3 DNA sequence: TGTGCCAGTAGTACCCGGGACAACTATGGCTACACCTTC.

This clone has a single count. The genes are TRBV5-4 and TRBJ2-5, with TRBD2 identical over 10 bases. Germline lookup yields CDR1 SGHNT and CDR2 YYREEE (reference sequence). This CDR3 has 18 residues. Unmatched junction bases numbered 14, after V lost 4 bases and J lost 2 bases. CDR3 DNA: TGTGCCAGCAGCCTCCGAGGAAGCGGGGGGGCCGGGCAAGAGACCCAGTACTTC. Its translation is CASSLRGSGGAGQETQYF. The full variable domain, rest sourced from reference TRBV5-4 and TRBJ2-5, is ETGVTQSPTHLIKTRGQQVTLRCSSQSGHNTVSWYQQALGQGPQFIFQYYREEENGRGNFPPRFSGLQFPNYSSELNVNALELDDSALYLCASSLRGSGGAGQETQYFGPGTRLLVL.